Sequencing of this TCR beta chain was carried out in a study of cytomegalovirus exposure and HLA in healthy donors. Study background: There were around 390 genotyped donors. Of these, roughly 86% fell in the genetic ancestry cluster associated with self-reported Caucasian donors. Study-level results: Further analysis, carried out later, found HLA-associated TCR beta chains more clonally expanded than equally common other chains. The HLA-A and HLA-B alleles of most subjects were reportedly predicted accurately from TCR beta sequences.

All the people who gave samples were healthy bone marrow donors. With regard to this clone: Antigen specificity is unknown.

CDR1 and CDR2 (germline): SGDLS, YYNGEE. The CDR3 runs 15 residues. Trimming took 3 bases from V and 3 from J; bases not matched to a gene: 5. The PCR had 60 Vbeta and 13 Jbeta primers. Method: immunoSEQ multiplex PCR; TCRdb's copy keeps in-frame clones and lacks some. Recorded for this sample: some 82,000 clones. The V and J genes are TRBV9 and TRBJ2-2; TRBD2 agrees at 7 bases. This clonotype originated in a woman aged 25 to 39 in good health and CMV-seronegative. Sequencing was done on a sample of PBMCs. The CDR3 DNA reads TGTGCCAGCAGCGCCAGCGGGGAATACACCGGGGAGCTGTTTTTT. Translation: CASSASGEYTGELFF. Together with reference TRBV9 and TRBJ2-2, the CDR3 gives the full variable domain: DSGVTQTPKHLITATGQRVTLRCSPRSGDLSVYWYQQSLDQGLQFLIQYYNGEERAKGNILERFSAQQFPDLHSELNLSSLELGDSALYFCASSASGEYTGELFFGEGSRLTVL.